Below, 30 T cell receptor beta chains from the same sample are listed, as sequenced in a study of blood T cell repertoires in COVID-19. Sequencing used immunoSEQ multiplex PCR; TCRdb keeps in-frame clones, though not all of them. Seen here are 150,000 to 200,000 clones, roughly 79% observed once, and the top ten hold 12%. Sequencing was performed on peripheral blood. These receptors were taken from a woman older than 75 with COVID-19, enrolled during active disease.

The rearrangement links TRBV5-1 to TRBJ2-1; 10 bases are shared with TRBD2. Trimming took 4 bases from V and 8 from J; bases not matched to a gene: 12. This CDR3 has 16 amino acids. CDR1 is SGHRS and CDR2 is YFSETQ in the germline V gene. Written as DNA, the CDR3 is TGCGCCAGCAGCCCAGGACTAGCGGCCTCGCTGGATGAGCAGTTCTTC. Amino acids: CASSPGLAASLDEQFF.

The table lists this clone with a count of one. The genes are TRBV15 and TRBJ1-5; D possibly corresponds to TRBD1 (6 bases). CDR1 and CDR2 from the germline V gene are LNHNV and YYDKDF (reference sequence). V was cut by 6 bases and J by 0 bases, with 12 bases left in between. This CDR3 comprises 15 residues. The CDR3 coding sequence is TGTGCCACCAGTCTCGGGGGGCTTAGCAATCAGCCCCAGCATTTT. Encoded protein: CATSLGGLSNQPQHF.

This chain's CDR3 is CASSLEGAANEKLFF. The CDR3 coding sequence is TGTGCCAGCAGCTTGGAGGGGGCGGCTAATGAAAAACTGTTTTTT. The rearrangement links TRBV5-6 to TRBJ1-4, with 7 bases fitting TRBD1. V gave up 0 bases and J gave up 3 bases; unmatched junction bases: 2. CDR1 and CDR2 from the germline V gene are SGHDT and YYEEEE. The CDR3 runs to 15 residues. The full variable domain, rest sourced from reference TRBV5-6 and TRBJ1-4, is DAGVTQSPTHLIKTRGQQVTLRCSPKSGHDTVSWYQQALGQGPQFIFQYYEEEERQRGNFPDRFSGHQFPNYSSELNVNALLLGDSALYLCASSLEGAANEKLFFGSGTQLSVL.

This chain uses TRBV29-1 with TRBJ2-7; the D gene is possibly TRBD1 (7 bases). The CDR3 has 14 residues. Trimming stripped 6 bases from V and 1 base from J, with 16 bases between. The V gene's germline CDR1 is SQVTM and CDR2 ANQGSEA. This CDR3 is CSVQRQGGSYEQYF. The CDR3 DNA is TGCAGCGTCCAACGACAGGGAGGATCCTACGAGCAGTACTTC.

Here the CDR3 DNA reads TGTGCCAGCAACAAAGGACAGGGGAGAGAGACCCAGTACTTC. This codes for CASNKGQGRETQYF. V and J are TRBV2 and TRBJ2-5; TRBD1 agrees at 9 bases. The CDR3 extends over 14 amino acids. V lost 7 bases and J lost 4; bases outside the gene matches: 7. CDR1 is SNHLY and CDR2 is FYNNEI in the germline V gene.

V and J are TRBV7-6 and TRBJ1-5, with 8 bases aligning to TRBD1. Germline loops: CDR1 SGHVS, CDR2 FNYEAQ. V was pared by 2 bases and J by 6 bases, with 9 bases of the junction left unmatched. The CDR3 length is 16 residues. In nucleotides, the CDR3 is TGTGCCAGCAGCTTACATGGACAGGGCGTGGGTCAGCCCCAGCATTTT. This codes for CASSLHGQGVGQPQHF. Filled out from reference TRBV7-6 and TRBJ1-5, the complete variable domain reads GAGVSQSPRYKVTKRGQDVALRCDPISGHVSLYWYRQALGQGPEFLTYFNYEAQQDKSGLPNDRFSAERPEGSISTLTIQRTEQRDSAMYRCASSLHGQGVGQPQHFGDGTRLSIL.

This chain links TRBV21-1 with TRBJ2-5; the table's D call of TRBD2 was not tested on the DNA. TRBV21-1 is classified as a pseudogene. The CDR3 spans 14 residues. In nucleotides, the CDR3 is TGTGCCAGCAGCAAAGTGGGAGTATCAGAGACCCAGTACTTC. This encodes CASSKVGVSETQYF.

This chain connects TRBV24-1 to TRBJ2-5; D ambiguous. CDR1 is KGHDR and CDR2 is SFDVKD in the germline V gene. The germline V and J ends were trimmed by 3 bases and 7 bases, with 8 bases remaining between them. The CDR3 spans 12 residues. In DNA, the CDR3 is TGTGCCACCAGTGATGGTCCAGGGACCCAGTACTTC. It is translated as CATSDGPGTQYF.

V and J are TRBV19 and TRBJ1-5; D not certain. Germline CDR1 reads LNHDA; CDR2 reads SQIVND (reference sequence). The CDR3 covers 14 residues. Trimming removed 1 base from V and 2 bases from J, with 6 bases in between. The CDR3 coding sequence is TGTGCCAGTAGTATAGGGTTAGGCAATCAGCCCCAGCATTTT. Protein product: CASSIGLGNQPQHF. Full variable domain (remainder filled in from reference TRBV19 and TRBJ1-5): DGGITQSPKYLFRKEGQNVTLSCEQNLNHDAMYWYRQDPGQGLRLIYYSQIVNDFQKGDIAEGYSVSREKKESFPLTVTSAQKNPTAFYLCASSIGLGNQPQHFGDGTRLSIL.

This chain uses TRBV7-9 with TRBJ1-1; TRBD1 might be the D (5 bases). The germline gives CDR1 SEHNR, CDR2 FQNEAQ (reference sequence). There are 19 residues in the CDR3. Trimming took 3 bases from V and 0 from J, leaving 23 bases between them. CDR3 in amino acids: CASSLIGDSYHLLNTEAFF. In DNA form, the CDR3 reads TGTGCCAGCAGCTTGATAGGGGACTCCTATCATTTACTGAACACTGAAGCTTTCTTT.

The chain has TRBV4-2 and TRBJ2-5, with D perhaps TRBD2 (6 bases). The germline V gene has CDR1 LGHNA and CDR2 YNFKEQ. There are 14 residues in the CDR3. V was trimmed by 3 bases and J by 1 base, leaving 9 bases between them. The CDR3, as DNA: TGTGCCAGCAGCCAGGAGGGATTCCAAGAGACCCAGTACTTC. Its translation is CASSQEGFQETQYF.

The chain employs TRBV28 and TRBJ1-4, with D perhaps matching TRBD1 (6 bases). The CDR3 has 14 residues. Trimming removed 2 bases from V and 8 bases from J, with 12 bases in between. Germline V gives CDR1 MDHEN, CDR2 SYDVKM. CDR3 loop: CASSLRGAGEKLFF. The DNA of the CDR3 is TGTGCCAGCAGTTTACGGGGGGCAGGAGAAAAACTGTTTTTT.

The V and J genes are TRBV6-5 and TRBJ1-1, with D tentatively TRBD1 (5 bases). There are 13 residues in the CDR3. Between the trimmed V and J ends, which lost 7 bases and 1 base, there was a span of 10 bases. Germline V gives CDR1 MNHEY, CDR2 SVGAGI. The DNA of the CDR3 is TGTGCCAGCACCCGGAGGGGGAACACTGAAGCTTTCTTT. Protein: CASTRRGNTEAFF.

The chain couples TRBV28 to TRBJ2-1, with 9 bases fitting TRBD2. The CDR3 sequence is 15 residues long. Unmatched junction bases numbered 8, after V lost 3 bases and J lost 8 bases. CDR1 MDHEN and CDR2 SYDVKM come from the germline V gene. The CDR3 reads CASSFAGTSRYEQFF. CDR3 coding DNA: TGTGCCAGCAGTTTCGCCGGGACTAGCAGGTATGAGCAGTTCTTC.

This rearrangement joins TRBV2 to TRBJ2-4, with 8 bases that match TRBD1. J gave up 0 bases and V 7 bases, and 14 bases lay outside the gene matches. This CDR3 contains 18 residues. CDR1 is SNHLY and CDR2 is FYNNEI in the germline V gene. CDR3 bases: TGTGCCAGCAAAGGATCCCGGGACAGGATGGGAGCCAAAAACATTCAGTACTTC. Amino acid sequence: CASKGSRDRMGAKNIQYF.

The rearrangement uses TRBV2 and TRBJ2-2, with 10 bases lining up with TRBD2. CDR1 is SNHLY, CDR2 FYNNEI, per germline. V was clipped by 3 bases and J by 9 bases; unmatched bases: 7. The CDR3 spans 15 residues. The DNA for the CDR3 is TGTGCCAGCAGTGATCCCAGCGGGGGGGCTTGGGAGCTGTTTTTT. Its translation: CASSDPSGGAWELFF.

This clone was picked up one time. J is TRBJ2-3 and V is TRBV2; D is unclear. V was clipped by 8 bases and J by 0 bases, with 6 bases between them. The CDR3 spans 12 residues. CDR1 is SNHLY, CDR2 FYNNEI, per germline. Here the CDR3 reads CASGDSTDTQYF. CDR3 sequence (DNA): TGTGCCAGCGGAGACAGCACAGATACGCAGTATTTT.

This chain uses TRBV6-2 or TRBV6-3 with TRBJ2-6; TRBD1 matches at 7 bases. With 5 bases clipped from V and 4 bases from J, the junction kept 8 bases outside the gene matches. Germline CDR1 MNHEY, CDR2 SVGEGT. CDR3 length: 16 amino acids. CDR3 amino acids: CASSDRAPRGANVLTF. DNA of the CDR3: TGTGCCAGCAGTGACAGGGCACCCCGCGGGGCCAACGTCCTGACTTTC.

This clone was picked up a small number of times. The V call is TRBV5-5, the J call TRBJ2-7; no clear D gene. V was trimmed by 6 bases and J by 0 bases, leaving 7 bases between them. CDR3 size: 12 residues. The germline gives CDR1 SGHKS, CDR2 YYEKEE (reference sequence). CDR3 residues: CASTPGSYEQYF. CDR3 nucleotide sequence: TGTGCCAGCACACCGGGCTCCTACGAGCAGTACTTC.

V gene TRBV5-1 combines with J gene TRBJ2-3; a weak D match, TRBD1 (6 bases). V was cut by 4 bases and J by 2 bases, with 14 bases left in between. Germline V gene lookup returns CDR1 SGHRS and CDR2 YFSETQ. This CDR3 contains 15 residues. The CDR3, as DNA: TGCGCCAGCAGCCTTGCAGGGGCCCTCACAGATACGCAGTATTTT. It translates to CASSLAGALTDTQYF.

This clone was detected a few times. The CDR3 spells CASSEDRLAKNIQYF. CDR3 nucleotide sequence: TGTGCCAGCAGTGAAGACAGGTTAGCCAAAAACATTCAGTACTTC. The rearrangement uses TRBV2 and TRBJ2-4; possibly TRBD1 for D (5 bases). CDR1 SNHLY and CDR2 FYNNEI come from the germline V gene. The CDR3 covers 15 residues. Trimming pared 1 base from V and 0 bases from J, leaving 7 bases between.

This clone was seen only a few times. V usage is TRBV5-1 and J usage is TRBJ2-7; 9 bases map to TRBD1. CDR3 length: 16 amino acids. The germline V gene encodes CDR1 SGHRS and CDR2 YFSETQ. V shed 1 base and J 1 base; nucleotides not matched to a gene: 6. DNA of the CDR3: TGCGCCAGCAGCTTGATGCGTGACAGGGGGTCCTACGAGCAGTACTTC. Translating gives CASSLMRDRGSYEQYF.

The V call is TRBV15, the J call TRBJ1-4, with 7 bases fitting TRBD1. The germline V gene encodes CDR1 LNHNV and CDR2 YYDKDF (reference sequence). The CDR3 length is 15 residues. V shed 3 bases, J shed 8 bases, and the junction held 9 bases outside the gene matches. The CDR3 loop reads CATSRVTGFGEKLFF. The CDR3 DNA sequence: TGTGCCACCAGCAGGGTGACAGGGTTTGGGGAAAAACTGTTTTTT.

The chain employs TRBV2 and TRBJ2-5, with D possibly TRBD2 on 5 matching bases. This CDR3 contains 14 residues. Trimming took 8 bases from V and 2 from J, leaving 15 bases between them. The germline V gene encodes CDR1 SNHLY and CDR2 FYNNEI. CDR3 region: CASAPLRGQETQYF. Written as DNA, the CDR3 is TGTGCCAGCGCCCCCTTACGGGGTCAAGAGACCCAGTACTTC.

The chain combines TRBV19 with TRBJ2-1, with D possibly being TRBD1 (7 bases). Germline V lookup: CDR1 LNHDA, CDR2 SQIVND (reference sequence). Trimming took 5 bases from V and 9 from J, leaving 11 bases between them. The CDR3 has 12 amino acids. CDR3 sequence: CASSPQGGEQFF. In nucleotides, the CDR3 is TGTGCCAGTAGTCCCCAGGGGGGTGAGCAGTTCTTC.

The chain joins TRBV6-5 to TRBJ1-2, with D possibly being TRBD1 (5 bases). Germline CDR1 reads MNHEY; CDR2 reads SVGAGI. The germline V and J ends were trimmed by 0 bases and 6 bases, with 5 bases remaining between them. The CDR3 has 12 amino acids. In nucleotides, the CDR3 is TGTGCCAGCAGTTACTCAGGGGATGGCTACACCTTC. Encoded protein: CASSYSGDGYTF.

The gene calls are TRBV7-9 and TRBJ2-7, with D possibly TRBD1 on 6 matching bases. Trimming shortened V by 5 bases and J by 11 bases, and 19 bases separated the two germline ends. This CDR3 is built from 13 residues. Germline V gene data show CDR1 as SEHNR and CDR2 as FQNEAQ (reference sequence). This CDR3 is CASSADWGLGEYF. The CDR3 DNA follows: TGTGCCAGCAGCGCAGACTGGGGGCTCGGGGAGTACTTC.

This chain joins TRBV9 and TRBJ1-4; D perhaps matches TRBD1 (5 bases). CDR3 size: 14 residues. The germline gives CDR1 SGDLS, CDR2 YYNGEE. The V gene lost 4 bases and the J gene lost 7 bases, with 14 bases spanning the gap. The CDR3 region is CASSPLDIREKLFF. The CDR3 DNA sequence: TGTGCCAGCAGCCCACTGGACATCCGTGAAAAACTGTTTTTT.

J is TRBJ1-1 and V is TRBV30; 10 nucleotides align to TRBD1. The V gene end was trimmed by 3 bases and the J gene end by 1 base; junction bases not matched to a gene: 5. Germline assignment: CDR1 GTSNPN and CDR2 SVGIG (reference sequence). The CDR3 runs to 15 residues. CDR3 protein: CAWRRDRGPNTEAFF. CDR3 coding DNA: TGTGCCTGGAGGAGGGACAGGGGCCCGAACACTGAAGCTTTCTTT.

There are a few counts of this clone. CDR3 sequence: CASNSRNFGSPLHF. CDR3 in DNA: TGTGCCAGCAACTCTCGTAATTTCGGTTCACCCCTCCACTTT. The chain joins TRBV3-1 (or the pseudogene TRBV3-2) to TRBJ1-6; D gene ambiguous. This CDR3 has 14 residues. V lost 7 bases to trimming and J lost 9 bases, with 16 bases between them. Per germline, CDR1 LGHDT and CDR2 YNNKEL (reference sequence).